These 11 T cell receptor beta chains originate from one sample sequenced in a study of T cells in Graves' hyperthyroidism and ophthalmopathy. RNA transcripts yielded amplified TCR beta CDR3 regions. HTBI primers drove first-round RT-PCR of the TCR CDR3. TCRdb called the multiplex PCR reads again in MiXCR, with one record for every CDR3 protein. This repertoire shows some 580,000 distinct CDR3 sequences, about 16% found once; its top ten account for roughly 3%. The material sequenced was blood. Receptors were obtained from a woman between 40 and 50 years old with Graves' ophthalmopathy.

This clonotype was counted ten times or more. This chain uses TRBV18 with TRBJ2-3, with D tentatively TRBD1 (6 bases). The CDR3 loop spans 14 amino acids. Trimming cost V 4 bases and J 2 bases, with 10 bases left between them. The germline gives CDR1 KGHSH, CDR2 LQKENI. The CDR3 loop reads CASSLGATTDTQYF. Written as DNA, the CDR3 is TGTGCCAGCTCACTGGGGGCTACCACAGATACGCAGTATTTT.

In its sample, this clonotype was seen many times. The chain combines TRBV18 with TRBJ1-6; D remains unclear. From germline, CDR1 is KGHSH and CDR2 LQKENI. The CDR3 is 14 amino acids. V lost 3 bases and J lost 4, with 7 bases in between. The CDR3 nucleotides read TGTGCCAGCTCACCGACACCTTATAATTCACCCCTCCACTTT. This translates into CASSPTPYNSPLHF.

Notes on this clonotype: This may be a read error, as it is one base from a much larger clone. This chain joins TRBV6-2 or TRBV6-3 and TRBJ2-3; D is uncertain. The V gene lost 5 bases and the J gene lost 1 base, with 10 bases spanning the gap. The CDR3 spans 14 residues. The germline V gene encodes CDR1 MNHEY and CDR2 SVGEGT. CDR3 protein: CASSGGIGTDTQYF. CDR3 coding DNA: TGTGCCAGCAGTGGTGGCATCGGCACAGATACGCAGTATTTT.

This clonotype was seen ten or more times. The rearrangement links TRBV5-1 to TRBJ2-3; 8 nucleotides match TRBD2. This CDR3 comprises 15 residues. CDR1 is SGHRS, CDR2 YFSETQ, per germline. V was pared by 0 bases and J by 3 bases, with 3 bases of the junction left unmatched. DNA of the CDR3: TGCGCCAGCAGCTTGGAGGCTAGCGGGACAGATACGCAGTATTTT. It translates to CASSLEASGTDTQYF.

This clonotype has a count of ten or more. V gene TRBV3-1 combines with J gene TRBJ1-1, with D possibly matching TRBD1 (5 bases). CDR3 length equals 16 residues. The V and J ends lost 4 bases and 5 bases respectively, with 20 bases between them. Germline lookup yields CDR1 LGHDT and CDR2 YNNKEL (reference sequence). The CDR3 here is CASSRLDSGWRTEAFF. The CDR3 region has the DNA TGTGCCAGCAGCCGGCTAGATTCAGGGTGGAGGACTGAAGCTTTCTTT.

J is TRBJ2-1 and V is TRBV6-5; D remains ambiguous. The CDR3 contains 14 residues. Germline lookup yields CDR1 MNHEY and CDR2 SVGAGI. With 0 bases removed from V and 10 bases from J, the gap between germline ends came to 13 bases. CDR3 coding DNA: TGTGCCAGCAGTTACTCCCTTAACGTGGTAGAGCAGTTCTTC. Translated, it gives CASSYSLNVVEQFF.

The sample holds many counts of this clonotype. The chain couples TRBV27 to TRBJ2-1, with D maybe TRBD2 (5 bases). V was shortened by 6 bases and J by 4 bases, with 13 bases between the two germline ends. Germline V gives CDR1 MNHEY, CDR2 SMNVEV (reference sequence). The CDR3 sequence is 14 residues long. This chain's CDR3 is CASRSRGLYNEQFF. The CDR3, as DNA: TGTGCCAGCAGGAGTAGAGGACTTTACAATGAGCAGTTCTTC.

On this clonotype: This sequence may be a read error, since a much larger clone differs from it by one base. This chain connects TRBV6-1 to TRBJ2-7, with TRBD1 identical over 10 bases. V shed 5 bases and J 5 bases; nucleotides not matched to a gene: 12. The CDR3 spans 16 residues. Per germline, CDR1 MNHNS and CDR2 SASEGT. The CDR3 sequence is CASSHSSGQGYHEQYF. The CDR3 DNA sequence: TGTGCCAGCAGTCACTCCTCGGGACAGGGGTACCACGAGCAGTACTTC.

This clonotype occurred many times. CDR3 region: CASSVEVRGSQETQYF. CDR3 coding DNA: TGTGCCAGCAGCGTAGAGGTCAGGGGCTCACAAGAGACCCAGTACTTC. This chain connects TRBV9 to TRBJ2-5, with D perhaps matching TRBD1 (6 bases). In germline, CDR1 is SGDLS, CDR2 YYNGEE. The CDR3 has 16 residues. Trimming pared 0 bases from V and 2 bases from J, leaving 14 bases between.

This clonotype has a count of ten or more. The CDR3 DNA is TGTGCCAGCAGCCAGAATGCAGCGGGGGGGAATGAGCAGTTCTTC. Translating gives CASSQNAAGGNEQFF. This rearrangement joins TRBV3-1 to TRBJ2-1; 10 bases fit TRBD2. CDR1 is LGHDT and CDR2 is YNNKEL in the germline V gene (reference sequence). The CDR3 contains 15 residues. V shed 3 bases and J 7 bases; nucleotides not matched to a gene: 6.

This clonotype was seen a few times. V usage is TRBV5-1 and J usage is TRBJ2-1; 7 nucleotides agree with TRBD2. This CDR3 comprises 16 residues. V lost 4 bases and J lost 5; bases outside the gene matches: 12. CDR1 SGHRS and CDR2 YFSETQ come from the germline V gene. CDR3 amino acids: CASSREAGVTNNEQFF. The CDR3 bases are TGCGCCAGCAGCCGAGAGGCGGGAGTTACCAACAATGAGCAGTTCTTC.